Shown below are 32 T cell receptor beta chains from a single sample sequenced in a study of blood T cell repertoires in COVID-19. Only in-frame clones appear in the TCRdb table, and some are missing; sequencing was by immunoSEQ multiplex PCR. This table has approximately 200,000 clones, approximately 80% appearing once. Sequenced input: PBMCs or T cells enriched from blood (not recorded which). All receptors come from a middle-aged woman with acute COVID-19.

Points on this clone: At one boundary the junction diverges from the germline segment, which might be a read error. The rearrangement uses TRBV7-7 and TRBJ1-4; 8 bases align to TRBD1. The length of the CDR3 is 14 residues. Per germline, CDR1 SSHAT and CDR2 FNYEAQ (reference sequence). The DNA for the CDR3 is TGTGCTAGCAGCTTAGGCGGGACAGGCGAAAAACTGTTTTTT. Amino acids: CASSLGGTGEKLFF.

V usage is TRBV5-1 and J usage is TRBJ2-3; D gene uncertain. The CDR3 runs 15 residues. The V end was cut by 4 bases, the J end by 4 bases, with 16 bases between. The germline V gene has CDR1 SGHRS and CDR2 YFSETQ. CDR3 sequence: CASSPRPIGADTQYF. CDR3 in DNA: TGCGCCAGCAGCCCTAGGCCCATTGGTGCAGATACGCAGTATTTT.

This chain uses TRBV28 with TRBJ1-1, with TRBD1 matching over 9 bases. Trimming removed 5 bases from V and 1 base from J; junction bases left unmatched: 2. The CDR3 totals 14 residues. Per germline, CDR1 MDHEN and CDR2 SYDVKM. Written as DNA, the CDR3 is TGTGCCAGCAGTCCGGACAGGGGGAACACTGAAGCTTTCTTT. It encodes CASSPDRGNTEAFF.

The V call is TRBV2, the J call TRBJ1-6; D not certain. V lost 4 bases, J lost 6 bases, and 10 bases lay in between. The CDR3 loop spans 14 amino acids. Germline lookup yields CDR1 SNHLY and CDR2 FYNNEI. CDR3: CASSGAGGNSPLHF. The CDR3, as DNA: TGTGCCAGCAGTGGTGCGGGAGGTAATTCACCCCTCCACTTT. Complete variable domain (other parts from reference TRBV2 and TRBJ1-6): EPEVTQTPSHQVTQMGQEVILRCVPISNHLYFYWYRQILGQKVEFLVSFYNNEISEKSEIFDDQFSVERPDGSNFTLKIRSTKLEDSAMYFCASSGAGGNSPLHFGNGTRLTVT.

The CDR3 region has the DNA TGTGCCATCAGTGAGCAGGGTGCTAACTATGGCTACACCTTC. The encoded protein is CAISEQGANYGYTF. V and J are TRBV10-3 and TRBJ1-2, with D perhaps matching TRBD1 (5 bases). CDR1 is ENHRY, CDR2 SYGVKD, per germline. V lost 2 bases and J lost 0, with 7 bases in between. CDR3 length: 14 residues.

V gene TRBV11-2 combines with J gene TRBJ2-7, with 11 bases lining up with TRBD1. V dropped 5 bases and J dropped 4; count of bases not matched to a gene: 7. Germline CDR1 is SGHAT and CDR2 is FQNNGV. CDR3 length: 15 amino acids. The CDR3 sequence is CASSPTGTGGYEQYF. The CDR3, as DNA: TGTGCCAGCAGCCCAACGGGGACAGGGGGTTACGAGCAGTACTTC.

The CDR3 coding sequence is TGCGCCAGCAGTGTTACCAGGGGCAGGCTAGGGACCTACGAGCAGTACTTC. This translates into CASSVTRGRLGTYEQYF. The V and J genes are TRBV10-2 and TRBJ2-7; TRBD1 is a possible D gene (6 bases). Per germline, CDR1 WSHSY and CDR2 SAAADI. V lost 4 bases and J 2 bases, leaving 21 bases between the germline ends. The CDR3 loop spans 17 amino acids.

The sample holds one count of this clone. CDR3: CASSLGANQPQHF. CDR3 nucleotides: TGTGCCAGCAGCCTGGGAGCTAATCAGCCCCAGCATTTT. This chain joins TRBV5-5 and TRBJ1-5; D remains ambiguous. The CDR3 has 13 residues. Germline assignment: CDR1 SGHKS and CDR2 YYEKEE (reference sequence). Trimming took off 4 bases at V and 4 bases at J, with 9 bases between the two ends.

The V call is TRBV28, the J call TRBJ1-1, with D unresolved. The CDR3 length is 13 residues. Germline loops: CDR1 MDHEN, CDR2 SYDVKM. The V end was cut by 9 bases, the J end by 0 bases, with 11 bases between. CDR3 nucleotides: TGTGCCAGTGCTTGGCCCATGAACACTGAAGCTTTCTTT. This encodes CASAWPMNTEAFF. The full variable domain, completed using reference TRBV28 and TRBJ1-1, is DVKVTQSSRYLVKRTGEKVFLECVQDMDHENMFWYRQDPGLGLRLIYFSYDVKMKEKGDIPEGYSVSREKKERFSLILESASTNQTSMYLCASAWPMNTEAFFGQGTRLTVV.

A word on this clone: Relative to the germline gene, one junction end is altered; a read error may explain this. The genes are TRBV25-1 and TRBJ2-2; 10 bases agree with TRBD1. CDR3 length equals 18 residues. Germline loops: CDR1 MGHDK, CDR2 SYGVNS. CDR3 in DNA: TGTGCCAGCAGTGCTCGGGGACAGGGGCGACCTCGCACCTGGGAGCTGTTTTTT. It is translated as CASSARGQGRPRTWELFF.

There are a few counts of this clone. CDR3: CASSSQGGAKGYTF. The CDR3, as DNA: TGTGCCAGCAGCTCCCAAGGGGGCGCGAAGGGCTACACCTTC. The chain joins TRBV7-9 to TRBJ1-2; 7 nucleotides line up with TRBD1. Germline lookup yields CDR1 SEHNR and CDR2 FQNEAQ (reference sequence). Trimming at V came to 4 bases and at J to 8 bases, leaving 10 bases not matched to a gene. This CDR3 has 14 amino acids.

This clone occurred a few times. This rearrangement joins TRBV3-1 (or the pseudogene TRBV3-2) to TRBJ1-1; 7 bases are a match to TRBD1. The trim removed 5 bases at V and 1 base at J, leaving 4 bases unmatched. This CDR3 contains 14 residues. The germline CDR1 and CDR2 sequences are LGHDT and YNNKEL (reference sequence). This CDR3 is CASSGGQWNTEAFF. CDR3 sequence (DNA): TGTGCCAGCAGCGGGGGACAGTGGAACACTGAAGCTTTCTTT.

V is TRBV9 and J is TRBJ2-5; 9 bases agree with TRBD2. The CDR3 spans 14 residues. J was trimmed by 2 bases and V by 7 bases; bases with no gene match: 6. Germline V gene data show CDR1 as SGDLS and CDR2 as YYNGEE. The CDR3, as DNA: TGTGCCAGCTCCCAGGCGGGGGGGCAAGAGACCCAGTACTTC. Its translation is CASSQAGGQETQYF.

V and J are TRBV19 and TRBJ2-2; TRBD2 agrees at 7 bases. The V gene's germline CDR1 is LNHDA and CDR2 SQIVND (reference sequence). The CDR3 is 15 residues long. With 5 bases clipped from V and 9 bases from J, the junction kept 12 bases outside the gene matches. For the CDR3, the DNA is TGTGCCAGTAGTTCCCTGGGAGCGGGGCGGCGGGAGCTGTTTTTT. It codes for CASSSLGAGRRELFF.

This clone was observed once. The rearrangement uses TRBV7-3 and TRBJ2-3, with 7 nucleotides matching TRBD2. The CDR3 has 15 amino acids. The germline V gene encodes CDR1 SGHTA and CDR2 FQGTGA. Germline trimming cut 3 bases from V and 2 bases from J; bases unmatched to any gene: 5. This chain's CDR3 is CASSFAGANTDTQYF. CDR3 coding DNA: TGTGCCAGCAGCTTCGCGGGAGCGAACACAGATACGCAGTATTTT.

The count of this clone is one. The CDR3 reads CASSPRDTYGYTF. The CDR3 region has the DNA TGTGCCAGCAGCCCCCGGGACACCTATGGCTACACCTTC. V and J are TRBV11-1 and TRBJ1-2; D possibly corresponds to TRBD1 (6 bases). The V end was cut by 5 bases, the J end by 4 bases, with 11 bases between. This CDR3 has 13 amino acids. Germline assignment: CDR1 SGHAT and CDR2 FQDESV (reference sequence).

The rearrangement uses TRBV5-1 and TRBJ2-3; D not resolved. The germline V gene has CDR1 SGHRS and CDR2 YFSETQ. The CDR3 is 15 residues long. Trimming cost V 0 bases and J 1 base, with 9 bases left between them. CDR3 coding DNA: TGCGCCAGCAGCTTGGATCCCAGTGGCACAGATACGCAGTATTTT. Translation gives CASSLDPSGTDTQYF.

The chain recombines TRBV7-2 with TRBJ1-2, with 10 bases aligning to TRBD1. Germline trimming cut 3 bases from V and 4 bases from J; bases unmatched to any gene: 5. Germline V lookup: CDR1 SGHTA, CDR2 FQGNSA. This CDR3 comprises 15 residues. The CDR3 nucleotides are TGTGCCAGCAGCTTTACGACAGGGGGCGGCTATGGCTACACCTTC. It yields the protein CASSFTTGGGYGYTF.

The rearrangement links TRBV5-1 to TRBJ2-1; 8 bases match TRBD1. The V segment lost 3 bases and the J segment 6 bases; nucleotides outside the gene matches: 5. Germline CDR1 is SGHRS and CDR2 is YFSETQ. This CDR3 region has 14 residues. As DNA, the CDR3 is TGCGCCAGCAGCTCGGGACAGGATTTCAATGAGCAGTTCTTC. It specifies CASSSGQDFNEQFF.

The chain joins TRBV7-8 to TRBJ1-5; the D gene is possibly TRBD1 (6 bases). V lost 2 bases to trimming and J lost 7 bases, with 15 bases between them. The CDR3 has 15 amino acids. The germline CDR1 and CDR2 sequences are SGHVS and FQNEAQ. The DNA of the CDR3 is TGTGCCAGCAGCTTAACGGTGGCAGGGGCCCAGCCCCAGCATTTT. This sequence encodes CASSLTVAGAQPQHF.

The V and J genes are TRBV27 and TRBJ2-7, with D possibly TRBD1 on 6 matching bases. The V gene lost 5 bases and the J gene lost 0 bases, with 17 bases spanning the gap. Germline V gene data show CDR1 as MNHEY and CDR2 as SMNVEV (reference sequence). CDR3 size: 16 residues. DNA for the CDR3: TGTGCCAGCAGTACCCTAGGACAGTCCGACTCCTACGAGCAGTACTTC. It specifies CASSTLGQSDSYEQYF.

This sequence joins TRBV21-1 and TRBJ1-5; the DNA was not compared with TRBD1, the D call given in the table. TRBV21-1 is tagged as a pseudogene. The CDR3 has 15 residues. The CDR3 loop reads CASSLNRVDNQPQHF. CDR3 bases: TGTGCCAGCAGCTTAAACAGGGTGGACAATCAGCCCCAGCATTTT.

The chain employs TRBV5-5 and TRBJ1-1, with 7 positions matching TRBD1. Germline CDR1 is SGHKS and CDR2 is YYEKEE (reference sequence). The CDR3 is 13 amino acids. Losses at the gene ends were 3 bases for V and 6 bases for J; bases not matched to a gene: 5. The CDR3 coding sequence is TGTGCCAGCAGCTCCAGGGGGTGGGCTGAAGCTTTCTTT. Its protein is CASSSRGWAEAFF.

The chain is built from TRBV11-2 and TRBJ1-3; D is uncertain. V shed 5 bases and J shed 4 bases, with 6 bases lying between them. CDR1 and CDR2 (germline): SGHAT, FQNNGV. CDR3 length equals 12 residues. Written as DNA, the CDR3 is TGTGCCAGCAGCCTCCAGGGAAACACCATATATTTT. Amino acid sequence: CASSLQGNTIYF.

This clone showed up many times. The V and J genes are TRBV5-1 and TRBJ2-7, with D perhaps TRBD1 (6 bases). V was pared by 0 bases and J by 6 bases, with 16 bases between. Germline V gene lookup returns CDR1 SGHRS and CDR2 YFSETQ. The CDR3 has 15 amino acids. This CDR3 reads CASSLGPGQPGEQYF. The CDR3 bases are TGCGCCAGCAGCTTGGGGCCGGGACAACCGGGCGAGCAGTACTTC.

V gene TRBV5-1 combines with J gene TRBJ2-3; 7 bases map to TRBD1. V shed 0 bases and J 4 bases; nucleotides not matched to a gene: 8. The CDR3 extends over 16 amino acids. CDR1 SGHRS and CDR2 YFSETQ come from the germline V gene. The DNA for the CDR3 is TGCGCCAGCAGCTTGGCTCCGACAGGGATTCCAGATACGCAGTATTTT. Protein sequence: CASSLAPTGIPDTQYF.

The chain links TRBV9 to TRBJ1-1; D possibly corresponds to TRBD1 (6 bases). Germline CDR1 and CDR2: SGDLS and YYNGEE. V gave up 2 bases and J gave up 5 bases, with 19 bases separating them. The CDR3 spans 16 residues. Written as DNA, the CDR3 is TGTGCCAGCAGCGTTGACCCGGGACAACGAGGGACTGAAGCTTTCTTT. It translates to CASSVDPGQRGTEAFF.

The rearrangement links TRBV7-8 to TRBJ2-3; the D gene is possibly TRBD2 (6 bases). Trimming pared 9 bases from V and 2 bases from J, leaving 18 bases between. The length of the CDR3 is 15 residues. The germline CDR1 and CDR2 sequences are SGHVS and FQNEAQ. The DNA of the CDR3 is TGTGCCAGTATAATCCCCGGGGGACCCACAGATACGCAGTATTTT. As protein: CASIIPGGPTDTQYF.

CDR3 in DNA: TGCGCCAGCAGCCAAGATCTGAGGACGGGGAATGAAAAACTGTTTTTT. Protein sequence: CASSQDLRTGNEKLFF. V usage is TRBV4-1 and J usage is TRBJ1-4; no clear D gene. V dropped 0 bases and J dropped 5 bases, with 13 bases sitting between them. Germline loops: CDR1 MGHRA, CDR2 YSYEKL. The CDR3 consists of 16 residues.

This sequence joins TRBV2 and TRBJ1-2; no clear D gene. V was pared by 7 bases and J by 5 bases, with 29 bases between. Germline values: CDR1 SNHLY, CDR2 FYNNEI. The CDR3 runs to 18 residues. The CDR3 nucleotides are TGTGCCAGCATAGGCGAGTCCGGGAAATTTGGCGTTCCTTATGGCTACACCTTC. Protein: CASIGESGKFGVPYGYTF. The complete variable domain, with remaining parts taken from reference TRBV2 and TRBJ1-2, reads EPEVTQTPSHQVTQMGQEVILRCVPISNHLYFYWYRQILGQKVEFLVSFYNNEISEKSEIFDDQFSVERPDGSNFTLKIRSTKLEDSAMYFCASIGESGKFGVPYGYTFGSGTRLTVV.

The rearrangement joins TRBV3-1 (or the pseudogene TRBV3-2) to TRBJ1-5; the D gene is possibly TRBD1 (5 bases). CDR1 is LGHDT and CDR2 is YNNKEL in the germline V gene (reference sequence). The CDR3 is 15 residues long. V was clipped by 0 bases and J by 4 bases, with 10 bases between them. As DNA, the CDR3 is TGTGCCAGCAGCCAAGATCGGGCAGGGAATCAGCCCCAGCATTTT. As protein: CASSQDRAGNQPQHF.

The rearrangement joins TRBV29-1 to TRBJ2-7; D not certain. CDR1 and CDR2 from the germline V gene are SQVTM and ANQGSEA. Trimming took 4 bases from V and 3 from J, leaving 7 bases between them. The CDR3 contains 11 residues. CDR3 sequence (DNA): TGCAGCGTTGGACAAAACTACGAGCAGTACTTC. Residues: CSVGQNYEQYF.